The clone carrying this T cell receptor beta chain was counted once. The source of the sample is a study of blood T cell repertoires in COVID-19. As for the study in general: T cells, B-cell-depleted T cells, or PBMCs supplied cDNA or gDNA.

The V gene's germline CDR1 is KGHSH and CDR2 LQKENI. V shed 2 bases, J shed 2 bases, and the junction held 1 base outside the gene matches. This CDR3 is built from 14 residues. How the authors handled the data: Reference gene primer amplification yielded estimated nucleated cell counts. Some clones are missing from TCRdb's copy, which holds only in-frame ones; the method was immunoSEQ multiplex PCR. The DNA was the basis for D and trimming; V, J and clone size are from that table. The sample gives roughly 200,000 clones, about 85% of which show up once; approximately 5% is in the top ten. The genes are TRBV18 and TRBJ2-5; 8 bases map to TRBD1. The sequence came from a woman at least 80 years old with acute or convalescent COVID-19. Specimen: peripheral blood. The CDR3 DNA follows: TGTGCCAGCTCACCATGGACAGGGCAAGAGACCCAGTACTTC. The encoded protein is CASSPWTGQETQYF.